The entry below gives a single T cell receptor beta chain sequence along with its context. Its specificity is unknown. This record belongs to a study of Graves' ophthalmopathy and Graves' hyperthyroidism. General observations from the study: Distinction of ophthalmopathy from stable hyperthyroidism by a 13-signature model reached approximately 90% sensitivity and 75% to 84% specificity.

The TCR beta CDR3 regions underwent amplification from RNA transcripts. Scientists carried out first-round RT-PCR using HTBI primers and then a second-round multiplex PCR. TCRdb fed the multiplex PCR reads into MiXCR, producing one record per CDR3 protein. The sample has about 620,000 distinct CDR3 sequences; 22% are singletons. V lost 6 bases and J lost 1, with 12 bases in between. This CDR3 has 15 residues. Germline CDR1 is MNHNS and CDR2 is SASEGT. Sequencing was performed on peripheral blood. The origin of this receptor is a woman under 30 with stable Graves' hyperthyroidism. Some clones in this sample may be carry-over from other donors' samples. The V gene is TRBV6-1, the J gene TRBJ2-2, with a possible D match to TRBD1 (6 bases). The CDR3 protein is CASSARQVNTGELFF. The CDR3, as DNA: TGTGCCAGCAGCGCCCGACAGGTGAACACCGGGGAGCTGTTTTTT.